The clone carrying this TCR beta chain was observed at least ten times. Its antigen is not identified. The data stem from a study of early T cells in non-severe SARS-CoV-2 infection. Study-wide findings and caveats: Missing private and CD4 specificities, VDJdb matching favored anti-spike CD8 responses.

Individual cDNA molecules each received unique molecular identifiers attached to them. Each CDR3 protein gets one entry after TCRdb re-called the 5' RACE reads with MiXCR. This repertoire shows 60,000 to 85,000 distinct CDR3 sequences, roughly 15% found once; its top ten account for approximately 12%. The CDR3 consists of 16 residues. Deletions cut 7 bases from V and 1 base from J, with 19 bases between. The receptor was isolated from an adult who was a healthcare worker with PCR-confirmed SARS-CoV-2 infection or an uninfected control (not recorded which). Sequencing was performed on whole blood. The chain joins TRBV12-3 or TRBV12-4 to TRBJ1-1; D not certain. The CDR3 sequence is CASTLGRRGRNTEAFF. The CDR3 DNA reads TGTGCCAGCACCTTAGGACGGAGAGGACGGAACACTGAAGCTTTCTTT.